This TCR beta chain was obtained from a study of regulatory T cells in long-lasting Graves disease (dated by TCRdb to 2020 to 2023). About the study as a whole: Persistent Graves' disease meant more than 5 years of antithyroid drug treatment with TSH receptor autoantibodies that stayed positive. Antithyroid drugs had been taken for approximately 10 years on average by persistent Graves' disease patients in the clinical cohort. Patients with persistent Graves' disease were compared with patients with newly diagnosed Graves' disease using TCR sequencing and RNA sequencing of peripheral blood. The study was registered as a clinical trial and conducted in China. A total of 33 samples were covered by TCR sequencing, comprising approximately 13 persistent and about 20 newly diagnosed Graves' disease patients. Broader findings and caveats from the paper: Patients with persistent disease shared more public clonotypes (about 3,000) than newly diagnosed patients did (around 1,000). The authors acknowledged the small sample size as a limitation that may reduce accuracy. Compared with newly diagnosed patients, persistent Graves' disease patients had lower TCR Shannon entropy and fewer highly expanded clones, which suggests clonal expansion. Only the TCR beta chain was sequenced and analyzed. Peripheral blood alone was examined, since thyroid tissue, which constituted the primary lesion, could not be accessed. Preferential use of TRBV28, TRBJ1-2 and TRBJ2-5 was observed in persistent disease, whereas TRBV20-1 and TRBJ2-1 were favored in newly diagnosed disease.

This clonotype occurred a few times. Its recognized antigen is unknown. No much larger clone is present one base from it, and per-base qualities are unavailable. According to the study, the label for this sample's time point signals: persistent/refractory GD, antithyroid drugs over 5 years with positive TRAb. For both TCR sequencing and RNA sequencing, RNA was extracted from PBMCs in TRIzol. Graves' disease was diagnosed according to American Thyroid Association guidelines. Patients were recruited from an endocrinology department in Xi'an, China. Each patient gave 7 to 9.5 milliliters of peripheral blood, collected in an EDTA anticoagulant tube. Ficoll Paque Plus density gradient separation was used to isolate PBMCs, and no further T cell sorting was done. An Agilent 2100 Bioanalyzer and agarose gel were used to check RNA quality, while a NanoDrop 2000 measured RNA concentration. CDR1 and CDR2, looked up from the germline V gene, are SGHTS and YDEGEE. From the cysteine through the phenylalanine, the CDR3 covers 16 amino acids. Left in the record is the CDR3 DNA by itself, 48 bases read in frame from the first base. The germline ends are 14 bases apart after V is trimmed by 4 bases and J by 0 bases.

Libraries were constructed by multiplex PCR. The data were produced on an Illumina HiSeq 4000. CDR3 regions were amplified by Arm-PCR with iRepertoire HTBI primers to construct TCR beta libraries. Before sequencing, the PCR products went through gel purification. The study's processing was this. Gene usage analysis of CDR3 amino acid clonotypes used the 55 to 80 TRBV and around 14 TRBJ segments found across samples. COPE and FqMerger were used to merge the filtered high-quality paired reads into contigs. BLAST was used to align contigs to IMGT TRBV, TRBD and TRBJ reference genes, and CDR3 was defined according to IMGT. Any clonotype with a frequency above 0.1% was classified as a highly expanded clone. Shannon entropy served as the measure of repertoire diversity, while the Gini coefficient captured V-J evenness. A clonotype found in more than one individual was treated as public. Through fastp at Q25 and MiXCR, TCRdb rebuilt clones from the public reads, retaining in-frame beta chains. Records with the same CDR3 protein are collapsed into one entry carrying the most frequent genes and DNA. The V and J calls and clone size are TCRdb's, not the authors'. This sample lists 400,000 to 600,000 distinct CDR3 sequences; around a fifth were detected once. 7.1% of the sample goes to the ten largest clones.

The V and J segments used are TRBV5-8 and TRBJ2-4; no D segment can be confidently identified. The sequence was obtained from a female donor with Graves disease. The input for sequencing was peripheral blood mononuclear cells (PBMCs), taken when the disease was refractory, from a patient treated with antithyroid drugs. DNA sequence: TGTGCCAGCAGCGCGGTGACATCAGGAGCCAAAAACATTCAGTACTTC. Its product reads: CASSAVTSGAKNIQYF.